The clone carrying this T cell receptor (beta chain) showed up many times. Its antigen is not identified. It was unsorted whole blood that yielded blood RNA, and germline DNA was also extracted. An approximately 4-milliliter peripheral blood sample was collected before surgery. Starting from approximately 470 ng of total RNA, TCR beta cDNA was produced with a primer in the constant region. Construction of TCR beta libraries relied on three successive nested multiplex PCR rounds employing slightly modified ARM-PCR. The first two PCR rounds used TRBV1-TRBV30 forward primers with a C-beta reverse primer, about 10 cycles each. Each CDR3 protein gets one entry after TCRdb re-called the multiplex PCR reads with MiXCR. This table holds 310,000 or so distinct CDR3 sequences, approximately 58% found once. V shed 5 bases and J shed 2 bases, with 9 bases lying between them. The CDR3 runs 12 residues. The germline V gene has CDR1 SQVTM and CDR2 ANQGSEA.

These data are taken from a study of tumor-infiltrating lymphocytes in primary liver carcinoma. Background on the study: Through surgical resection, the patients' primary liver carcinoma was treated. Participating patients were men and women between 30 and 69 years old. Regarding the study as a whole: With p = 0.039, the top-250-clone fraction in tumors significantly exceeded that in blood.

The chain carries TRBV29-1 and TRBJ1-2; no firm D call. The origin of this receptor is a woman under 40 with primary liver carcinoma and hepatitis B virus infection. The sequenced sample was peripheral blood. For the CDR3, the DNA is TGCAGCGTTACCCGGGCAAACTATGGCTACACCTTC. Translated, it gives CSVTRANYGYTF.